This T cell receptor beta chain is drawn from a study of blood T cells in healthy people across ages (dated by TCRdb to the mid-2010s). Background for the entire study: In model experiments, roughly one uniquely barcoded TCR beta cDNA molecule per two T cells was captured by template switching. To track age-related changes in TCR beta repertoire diversity, the study relied on deep sequencing normalized with unique cDNA molecular identifiers. The donors were divided into four age groups: young (average 16 years), middle-aged (approximately 39), aged (about 62) and long-lived (around 87). The study analyzed two additional independent replicas of 1 million unique cDNA reads from the same blood draw for two donors, one aged 18 to 29 and one aged 80 or older. Donors of different ages were randomly distributed across sequencing lanes to avoid experimental bias.

General study outcomes and caveats: Compared with the aged group, the long-lived group had more naive CD4+ T cells, fewer expanded clones and increased TCR diversity, suggesting age selection. Since profiling was done on bulk unsorted PBMCs, naive and antigen-experienced compartments could not be conclusively compared. Estimates of total diversity from one million sequenced T cells were regarded as lower bounds and underestimates. Because the CMV infection status of the donors was unknown, age-related changes in expanded clonotypes may potentially have been confounded. The percentage of naive T cells measured by flow cytometry correlated strongly with observed TCR beta diversity. As age increased, observed TCR beta diversity per million T cells dropped in a roughly linear way, and a significant reduction was already evident by age 40.

Library creation used 5' RACE. A second PCR of 7 to 11 cycles was performed with a sample-barcoded 5' primer and a J-beta primer mix. Each TCR beta cDNA molecule received a unique molecular identifier from a template-switch 5' adaptor carrying 12 random nucleotides. Each sample yielded at least 2.5 million CDR3-containing paired-end reads. First-strand cDNA synthesis was performed from all RNA using the Mint cDNA synthesis kit, with priming by a TRBC-specific oligonucleotide. All cDNA was treated with uracil-DNA glycosylase and then went through a first 18-cycle PCR with the universal primers M1SS and BC2_uni_R. The paper's processing steps were these. For normalization, 1 million high-quality reads, each with a distinct molecular identifier, were randomly selected from each sample. Reads sharing molecular identifiers were discarded rather than binned into consensus sequences. MiTCR, with a Q25 quality threshold and the strictest error-elimination algorithm, was used for CDR3 identification, clonotype clustering and error correction. Lower-bound total TCR beta diversity was estimated with a nonparametric unseen species model using Euler transformation. TCRdb reprocessing: public reads trimmed at Q25 with fastp, clones called with MiXCR, in-frame beta chains kept. One record per CDR3 amino acid sequence lists the most common genes and DNA. The V and J calls were not made by the authors but by TCRdb's processing. The sample data list around 1,800,000 distinct CDR3 sequences, and about two fifths of these were observed just once. The ten largest clones represent 20% to 25% of the sample.

The donors were roughly 40 Caucasian individuals from Russia, aged roughly 6 to 100 years, who were systemically healthy. Each donor gave roughly 11 milliliters of peripheral blood, drawn into EDTA-treated Vacutainer tubes. PBMCs were isolated by Ficoll-Paque density-gradient centrifugation, with at least 6 million obtained per sample. Trizol reagent was used to extract total RNA from the PBMCs, yielding at least 5.5 micrograms per sample. Naive CD45RAhigh/CD27high T cell percentages were measured by flow cytometry on a PBMC aliquot from every donor. This clonotype was detected a few times. It has no known antigen specificity. Base qualities are not at hand, and no much larger clone is one base apart. Its CDR3 holds 13 amino acids, cysteine through phenylalanine. CDR3 DNA only is kept here, 39 bases in frame from base 1. V was cut back by 6 bases and J by 1 base, leaving a gap of 9 bases between them. Looking up the germline V gene yields CDR1 MNHNS and CDR2 SASEGT.

This clonotype originated in a human donor in good health. The material sequenced was blood. The chain is encoded by TRBV6-1 joined to TRBJ1-1; TRBD1 is a weak D gene call, 5 bases matching. The CDR3 corresponds to CASRPRENTEAFF. Read as DNA, the sequence is TGTGCCAGCAGACCCAGGGAGAACACTGAAGCTTTCTTT.